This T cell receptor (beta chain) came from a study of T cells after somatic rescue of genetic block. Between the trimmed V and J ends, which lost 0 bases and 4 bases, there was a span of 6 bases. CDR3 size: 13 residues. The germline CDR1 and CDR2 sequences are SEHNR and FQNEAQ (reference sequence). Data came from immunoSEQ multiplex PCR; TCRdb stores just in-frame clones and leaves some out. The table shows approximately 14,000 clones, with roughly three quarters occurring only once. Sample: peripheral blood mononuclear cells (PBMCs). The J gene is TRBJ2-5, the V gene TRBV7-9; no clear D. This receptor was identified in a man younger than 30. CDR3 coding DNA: TGTGCCAGCAGCTTAGCAGGGCTAGAGACCCAGTACTTC. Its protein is CASSLAGLETQYF. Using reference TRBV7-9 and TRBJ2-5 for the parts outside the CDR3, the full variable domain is DTGVSQNPRHKITKRGQNVTFRCDPISEHNRLYWYRQTLGQGPEFLTYFQNEAQLEKSRLLSDRFSAERPKGSFSTLEIQRTEQGDSAMYLCASSLAGLETQYFGPGTRLLVL.